The 2 T cell receptor beta chains below come from one sample, sequenced in a study of CD8+ T cells in alopecia areata. RNA was extracted and reverse transcribed into cDNA as the sequencing template. Repertoires were generated with immunoSEQ multiplex PCR, while TCRdb's copy carries only in-frame clones and drops some. The table lists about 130,000 clones, around three fifths of them singletons, with 4.5% to 5.5% in the top ten. The source material was CD4+ T cells sorted from blood, sampled at week 0. These TCRs come from a human donor with alopecia areata.

The V gene is TRBV7-2, the J gene TRBJ1-2; TRBD1 matches at 10 bases. The CDR3 totals 13 residues. V was clipped by 5 bases and J by 7 bases; unmatched bases: 4. CDR1 SGHTA and CDR2 FQGNSA come from the germline V gene. The CDR3 coding sequence is TGTGCCAGCAGCCCGGGACAGGGGTTTGGCTACACCTTC. This sequence encodes CASSPGQGFGYTF.

The rearrangement links TRBV4-1 to TRBJ2-3; D gene unclear. The CDR3 is made up of 14 amino acids. Germline CDR1 reads MGHRA; CDR2 reads YSYEKL. Trimming left V 4 bases short and J 3 bases short, with 11 bases between. The chain's CDR3 is CASSPDVGTDTQYF. In DNA form, the CDR3 reads TGCGCCAGCAGCCCCGACGTTGGTACAGATACGCAGTATTTT.